These 28 T cell receptor beta chains share one sample of origin, sequenced in a study of blood T cell repertoires in COVID-19. Data came from immunoSEQ multiplex PCR; TCRdb stores just in-frame clones and leaves some out. The data hold about 220,000 clones, with around 83% observed a single time. Sequenced sample: peripheral blood. The receptor set was obtained from a man aged 45-65 years with active or convalescent COVID-19.

The gene calls are TRBV5-1 and TRBJ1-3; TRBD1 might be the D (6 bases). CDR1 is SGHRS and CDR2 is YFSETQ in the germline V gene. The CDR3 has 14 amino acids. V gave up 0 bases and J gave up 6 bases, with 10 bases separating them. The CDR3 DNA sequence: TGCGCCAGCAGCTTGGACGGACAGCTAAACACCATATATTTT. Its translation is CASSLDGQLNTIYF.

This clone has more than one count but fewer than ten. V gene TRBV2 combines with J gene TRBJ1-3, with 8 bases aligning to TRBD1. The CDR3 is made up of 18 amino acids. V was pared by 6 bases and J by 0 bases, with 13 bases of the junction left unmatched. Germline lookup yields CDR1 SNHLY and CDR2 FYNNEI. In DNA form, the CDR3 reads TGTGCCAGCAGGCGACCGGGACAGGCGACCGTCTCTGGAAACACCATATATTTT. Residues: CASRRPGQATVSGNTIYF. Full variable domain (remainder filled in from reference TRBV2 and TRBJ1-3): EPEVTQTPSHQVTQMGQEVILRCVPISNHLYFYWYRQILGQKVEFLVSFYNNEISEKSEIFDDQFSVERPDGSNFTLKIRSTKLEDSAMYFCASRRPGQATVSGNTIYFGEGSWLTVV.

V and J are TRBV5-1 and TRBJ2-2; TRBD1 aligns across 9 bases. The ends lost 0 bases at V and 2 bases at J; junction bases unmatched: 5. The V gene's germline CDR1 is SGHRS and CDR2 YFSETQ. This CDR3 has 17 residues. The CDR3 nucleotides are TGCGCCAGCAGCTTGGGACTGGGACAGGGAAACACCGGGGAGCTGTTTTTT. It codes for CASSLGLGQGNTGELFF.

The chain employs TRBV13 and TRBJ2-3; 8 bases are shared with TRBD2. Germline values: CDR1 PRHDT, CDR2 FYEKMQ (reference sequence). Trimming at V came to 7 bases and at J to 9 bases, leaving 15 bases not matched to a gene. The CDR3 has 15 amino acids. CDR3 DNA sequence: TGTGCCAGCAACAATAACCCCACCGGGAGGGCAACGCAGTATTTT. Translated, it gives CASNNNPTGRATQYF.

This rearrangement joins TRBV6-2 or TRBV6-3 to TRBJ2-7; no definite D call. CDR1 is MNHEY and CDR2 is SVGEGT in the germline V gene. V was shortened by 0 bases and J by 0 bases, with 12 bases between the two germline ends. This CDR3 is built from 16 residues. As DNA, the CDR3 is TGTGCCAGCAGTTACTCGAGGTCAAAAATCTCCTACGAGCAGTACTTC. Residues: CASSYSRSKISYEQYF.

The chain is built from TRBV7-8 and TRBJ2-2; D gene uncertain. The V end lost 2 bases, the J end lost 6 bases, and 13 bases lay between the germline ends. Germline values: CDR1 SGHVS, CDR2 FQNEAQ. This CDR3 contains 15 residues. The CDR3 region has the DNA TGTGCCAGCAGCTTAAGGAGCACAACCGCCGGGGAGCTGTTTTTT. Protein: CASSLRSTTAGELFF.

The chain recombines TRBV7-3 with TRBJ2-2, with TRBD2 matching over 9 bases. The CDR3 sequence is 18 residues long. Trimming took 2 bases from V and 0 from J; bases not matched to a gene: 7. Germline CDR1 reads SGHTA; CDR2 reads FQGTGA. CDR3: CASSLVGSGSPNTGELFF. The CDR3 DNA is TGTGCCAGCAGCTTAGTTGGTAGCGGGAGTCCGAACACCGGGGAGCTGTTTTTT.

The gene calls are TRBV28 and TRBJ1-5; possibly TRBD1 for D (6 bases). Germline V gene sequence: CDR1 MDHEN, CDR2 SYDVKM. The CDR3 is 15 residues long. Trimming cost V 4 bases and J 4 bases, with 14 bases left between them. The CDR3 region is CASSSIGTNNQPQHF. CDR3 nucleotide sequence: TGTGCCAGCAGTTCAATCGGGACAAATAATCAGCCCCAGCATTTT.

This chain connects TRBV4-3 to TRBJ2-1; 11 nucleotides line up with TRBD2. The CDR3 contains 17 residues. The V gene's germline CDR1 is LGHNA and CDR2 YSLEER. With 1 base clipped from V and 2 bases from J, the junction kept 4 bases outside the gene matches. The CDR3 DNA is TGCGCCAGCAGCCAAGCCACGACTAGCGGGGCCTACAATGAGCAGTTCTTC. Residues: CASSQATTSGAYNEQFF.

The V and J genes are TRBV4-2 and TRBJ1-6; 10 bases agree with TRBD1. The germline V gene encodes CDR1 LGHNA and CDR2 YNFKEQ. This CDR3 is 17 amino acids long. V lost 0 bases, J lost 7 bases, and 6 bases stayed unmatched. The CDR3 sequence: CASSQDLGQGGNSPLHF. The CDR3 nucleotides read TGTGCCAGCAGCCAAGATCTTGGACAGGGGGGCAATTCACCCCTCCACTTT.

This chain uses TRBV11-2 with TRBJ1-5; D not certain. Germline lookup yields CDR1 SGHAT and CDR2 FQNNGV. This CDR3 is 16 amino acids long. V was pared by 5 bases and J by 0 bases, with 14 bases between. The CDR3 region is CASSPREGVSNQPQHF. The CDR3 bases are TGTGCCAGCAGCCCGAGGGAAGGAGTTAGCAATCAGCCCCAGCATTTT.

The genes are TRBV3-1 (or the pseudogene TRBV3-2) and TRBJ2-5, with D hard to call. In germline, CDR1 is LGHDT, CDR2 YNNKEL (reference sequence). The V and J ends lost 2 bases and 2 bases respectively, with 6 bases between them. This CDR3 comprises 13 residues. CDR3 sequence reads: CASSQLGQETQYF. CDR3 sequence (DNA): TGTGCCAGCAGCCAACTCGGTCAAGAGACCCAGTACTTC.

This clone appeared a single time. The rearrangement uses TRBV4-1 and TRBJ2-1; tentative D call: TRBD1 (6 bases). Germline V gene data show CDR1 as MGHRA and CDR2 as YSYEKL. With 0 bases removed from V and 7 bases from J, the gap between germline ends came to 10 bases. CDR3 length: 14 residues. DNA for the CDR3: TGCGCCAGCAGCCAAGATCCCAGGGGAAATGAGCAGTTCTTC. It is translated as CASSQDPRGNEQFF.

V gene TRBV24-1 combines with J gene TRBJ2-1, with TRBD2 matching over 8 bases. Germline trimming cut 7 bases from V and 9 bases from J; bases unmatched to any gene: 16. CDR1 is KGHDR and CDR2 is SFDVKD in the germline V gene. CDR3 length: 16 residues. This chain's CDR3 is CATRAAGSGRIGEQFF. The CDR3 region has the DNA TGTGCCACCAGGGCCGCCGGGAGCGGGAGAATCGGTGAGCAGTTCTTC.

This clone was counted a single time. The gene calls are TRBV7-9 and TRBJ1-1; maybe TRBD1 (5 bases). V lost 1 base, J lost 5 bases, and 11 bases lay in between. CDR1 SEHNR and CDR2 FQNEAQ come from the germline V gene (reference sequence). The CDR3 runs 14 residues. The CDR3 reads CASSLDGAGTEAFF. CDR3 sequence (DNA): TGTGCCAGCAGCTTAGATGGGGCCGGGACTGAAGCTTTCTTT.

The chain combines TRBV4-3 with TRBJ2-3, with D possibly matching TRBD2 (7 bases). The germline CDR1 and CDR2 sequences are LGHNA and YSLEER. The CDR3 runs 17 residues. Trimming removed 2 bases at V and 1 base at J, with 16 bases between. CDR3 protein: CASSQQVGGGGTDTQYF. The CDR3 DNA reads TGCGCCAGCAGCCAACAGGTGGGGGGGGGCGGCACAGATACGCAGTATTTT.

The V call is TRBV2, the J call TRBJ1-6; 8 bases are a match to TRBD1. CDR3 size: 14 residues. J gave up 7 bases and V 7 bases, and 6 bases lay outside the gene matches. The germline gives CDR1 SNHLY, CDR2 FYNNEI. CDR3 nucleotides: TGTGCCAGCACCGGACAGGGTCAGAATTCACCCCTCCACTTT. It codes for CASTGQGQNSPLHF.

This chain links TRBV7-8 with TRBJ2-7; TRBD1 matches at 8 bases. Germline V gene lookup returns CDR1 SGHVS and CDR2 FQNEAQ. V gave up 5 bases and J gave up 0 bases; unmatched junction bases: 9. The CDR3 contains 16 residues. CDR3: CASSLDRGASSYEQYV. CDR3 in DNA: TGTGCCAGCAGCCTAGACAGGGGCGCGAGCTCCTACGAGCAGTACGTC.

This clone appeared a few times. The chain uses TRBV28 and TRBJ1-4, with D possibly matching TRBD1 (5 bases). V was cut by 4 bases and J by 4 bases, with 16 bases left in between. Per germline, CDR1 MDHEN and CDR2 SYDVKM. This CDR3 contains 16 residues. CDR3 sequence: CASSSADNVLNEKLFF. The CDR3 DNA reads TGTGCCAGCAGTTCCGCGGACAACGTGCTTAATGAAAAACTGTTTTTT.

This sequence joins TRBV7-2 and TRBJ1-2; D may be TRBD1 (5 bases). CDR3 length: 14 amino acids. Germline assignment: CDR1 SGHTA and CDR2 FQGNSA. Trimming took 7 bases from V and 8 from J, leaving 20 bases between them. In nucleotides, the CDR3 is TGTGCCAGCAACTGGGGCAGTCCGATTTCCGGCTACACCTTC. Protein: CASNWGSPISGYTF.

The V and J genes are TRBV3-1 (or the pseudogene TRBV3-2) and TRBJ2-5, with 12 bases that match TRBD2. Germline loops: CDR1 LGHDT, CDR2 YNNKEL (reference sequence). The CDR3 spans 16 residues. The trim removed 5 bases at V and 4 bases at J, leaving 8 bases unmatched. The CDR3: CASSARLAGDLETQYF. The DNA of the CDR3 is TGTGCCAGCAGCGCCCGACTAGCGGGAGATCTAGAGACCCAGTACTTC.

The chain uses TRBV18 and TRBJ2-3; no clear D gene. Per germline, CDR1 KGHSH and CDR2 LQKENI. This CDR3 contains 16 residues. V lost 3 bases and J 0 bases, leaving 13 bases between the germline ends. Here the CDR3 reads CASSPLRSLSTDTQYF. In DNA form, the CDR3 reads TGTGCCAGCTCACCCCTCCGTAGCCTTAGCACAGATACGCAGTATTTT.

The chain joins TRBV6-5 to TRBJ2-3; D gene ambiguous. Germline-derived CDR1 and CDR2 are MNHEY and SVGAGI. The CDR3 is 14 amino acids. Trimming removed 0 bases from V and 6 bases from J, with 10 bases in between. The CDR3: CASSYSSGSDTQYF. The CDR3 DNA reads as TGTGCCAGCAGTTACTCGTCCGGTTCGGATACGCAGTATTTT.

The chain recombines TRBV6-5 with TRBJ2-2; TRBD2 aligns across 7 bases. Germline values: CDR1 MNHEY, CDR2 SVGAGI. This CDR3 is built from 16 residues. Trimming removed 4 bases from V and 6 bases from J; junction bases left unmatched: 11. CDR3 residues: CASSSLGTIWAGELFF. The CDR3 coding sequence is TGTGCCAGCAGTTCCCTAGGGACTATCTGGGCCGGGGAGCTGTTTTTT.

This clone was seen a few times. Other DNA sequences from this sample encode an identical CDR3 as well. This rearrangement joins TRBV5-1 to TRBJ1-1; TRBD1 matches 7 bases. Germline lookup yields CDR1 SGHRS and CDR2 YFSETQ. Trimming at V came to 0 bases and at J to 3 bases, leaving 2 bases not matched to a gene. The CDR3 covers 14 residues. The CDR3 loop reads CASSLAGGDTEAFF. In nucleotides, the CDR3 is TGCGCCAGCAGCTTGGCAGGGGGTGACACTGAAGCTTTCTTT.

The chain combines TRBV12-3 or TRBV12-4 with TRBJ1-1; D remains ambiguous. This CDR3 comprises 13 residues. Trimming shortened V by 5 bases and J by 4 bases, and 11 bases separated the two germline ends. The CDR3 protein is CASSTIGGTEAFF. CDR3 DNA: TGTGCCAGCAGTACCATTGGAGGCACTGAAGCTTTCTTT.

This chain connects TRBV13 to TRBJ2-2; 10 bases are a match to TRBD1. CDR1 is PRHDT, CDR2 FYEKMQ, per germline (reference sequence). The CDR3 extends over 17 amino acids. V trimming: 5 bases; J trimming: 1 base; junction bases outside the gene matches: 7. The CDR3 here is CASSPLGDRGNTGELFF. The CDR3, as DNA: TGTGCCAGCAGCCCGCTAGGGGACAGGGGGAACACCGGGGAGCTGTTTTTT. The variable domain in full, with the rest retrieved from reference TRBV13 and TRBJ2-2, is AAGVIQSPRHLIKEKRETATLKCYPIPRHDTVYWYQQGPGQDPQFLISFYEKMQSDKGSIPDRFSAQQFSDYHSELNMSSLELGDSALYFCASSPLGDRGNTGELFFGEGSRLTVL.

This rearrangement joins TRBV5-5 to TRBJ1-2, with D tentatively TRBD1 (6 bases). CDR3 length: 14 amino acids. Germline V gene data show CDR1 as SGHKS and CDR2 as YYEKEE (reference sequence). Trimming took off 4 bases at V and 0 bases at J, with 10 bases between the two ends. CDR3 loop: CASSQGTANYGYTF. The CDR3 nucleotides read TGTGCCAGCAGCCAGGGGACGGCTAACTATGGCTACACCTTC.